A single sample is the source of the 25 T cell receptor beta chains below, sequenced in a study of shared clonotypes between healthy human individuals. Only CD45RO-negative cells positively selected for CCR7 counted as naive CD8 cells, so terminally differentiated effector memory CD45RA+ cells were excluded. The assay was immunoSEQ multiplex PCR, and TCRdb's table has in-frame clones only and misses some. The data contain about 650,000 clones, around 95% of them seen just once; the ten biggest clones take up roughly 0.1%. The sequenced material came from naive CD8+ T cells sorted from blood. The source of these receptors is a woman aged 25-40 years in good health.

CDR3 amino acids: CASSFRGSYEQYF. CDR3 DNA: TGCGCCAGCAGCTTCCGGGGATCCTACGAGCAGTACTTC. The V and J genes are TRBV5-1 and TRBJ2-5, with D possibly matching TRBD2 (5 bases). The J call may be in error: the DNA end matches TRBJ2-7 better. From germline, CDR1 is SGHRS and CDR2 YFSETQ. CDR3 length: 13 amino acids.

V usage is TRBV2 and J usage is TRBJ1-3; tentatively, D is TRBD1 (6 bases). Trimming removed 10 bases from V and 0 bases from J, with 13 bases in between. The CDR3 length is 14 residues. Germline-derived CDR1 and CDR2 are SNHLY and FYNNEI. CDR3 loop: CATRDTYSGNTIYF. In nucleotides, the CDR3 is TGTGCCACAAGGGACACCTACTCTGGAAACACCATATATTTT.

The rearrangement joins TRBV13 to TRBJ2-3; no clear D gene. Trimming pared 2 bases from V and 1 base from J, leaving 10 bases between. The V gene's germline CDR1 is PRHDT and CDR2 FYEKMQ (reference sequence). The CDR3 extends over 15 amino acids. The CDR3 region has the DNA TGTGCCAGCAGCTTATACCCGGTAGGCACAGATACGCAGTATTTT. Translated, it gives CASSLYPVGTDTQYF.

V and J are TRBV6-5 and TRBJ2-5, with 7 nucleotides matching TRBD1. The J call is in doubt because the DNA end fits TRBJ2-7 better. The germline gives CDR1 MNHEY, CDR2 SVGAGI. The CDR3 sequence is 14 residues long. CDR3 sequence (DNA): TGTGCCAGCAGCCTCCGGGACAGAGTCTACGAGCAGTACTTC. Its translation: CASSLRDRVYEQYF.

The CDR3 bases are TGTGCCAGCAGCTTACAGGCTAGCGGGAGAGATACGCAGTATTTT. Translating it yields CASSLQASGRDTQYF. The chain recombines TRBV11-2 with TRBJ2-3, with 10 bases lining up with TRBD2. The CDR3 contains 15 residues. Germline-derived CDR1 and CDR2 are SGHAT and FQNNGV. The V segment lost 2 bases and the J segment 5 bases; nucleotides outside the gene matches: 4. The full variable domain, in which reference TRBV11-2 and TRBJ2-3 provide the parts outside the CDR3, is EAGVAQSPRYKIIEKRQSVAFWCNPISGHATLYWYQQILGQGPKLLIQFQNNGVVDDSQLPKDRFSAERLKGVDSTLKIQPAKLEDSAVYLCASSLQASGRDTQYFGPGTRLTVL.

CDR3 in amino acids: CASSQTGVDGYTF. CDR3 bases: TGTGCCAGCAGCCAAACAGGGGTTGATGGCTACACCTTC. The chain carries TRBV14 and TRBJ1-2, with 7 bases that match TRBD1. V dropped 2 bases and J dropped 6; count of bases not matched to a gene: 3. The CDR3 extends over 13 amino acids. CDR1 is SGHDN, CDR2 FVKESK, per germline.

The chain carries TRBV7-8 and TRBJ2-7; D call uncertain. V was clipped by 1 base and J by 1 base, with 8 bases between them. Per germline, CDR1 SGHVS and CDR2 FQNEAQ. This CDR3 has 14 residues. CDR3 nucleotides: TGTGCCAGCAGCTTAGAGGGCAGATCCTACGAGCAGTACTTC. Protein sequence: CASSLEGRSYEQYF.

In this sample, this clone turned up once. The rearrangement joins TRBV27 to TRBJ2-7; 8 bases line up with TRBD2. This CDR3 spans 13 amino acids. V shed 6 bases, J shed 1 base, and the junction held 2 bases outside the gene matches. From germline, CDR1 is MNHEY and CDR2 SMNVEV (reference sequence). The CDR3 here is CASRAGVSYEQYF. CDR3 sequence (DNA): TGTGCCAGCAGAGCGGGAGTTTCCTACGAGCAGTACTTC.

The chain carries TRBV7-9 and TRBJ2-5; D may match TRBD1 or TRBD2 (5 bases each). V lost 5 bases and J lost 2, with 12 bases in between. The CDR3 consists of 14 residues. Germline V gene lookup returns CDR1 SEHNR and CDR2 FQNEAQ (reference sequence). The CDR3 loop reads CASSLLGAQETQYF. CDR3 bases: TGTGCCAGCAGCCTACTAGGGGCACAAGAGACCCAGTACTTC.

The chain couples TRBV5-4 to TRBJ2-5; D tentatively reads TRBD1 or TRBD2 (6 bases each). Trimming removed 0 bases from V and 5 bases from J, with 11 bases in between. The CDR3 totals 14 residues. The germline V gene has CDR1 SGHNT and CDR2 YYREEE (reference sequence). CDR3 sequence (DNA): TGTGCCAGCAGCTTGGAGGGGGGACTCGAGACCCAGTACTTC. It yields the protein CASSLEGGLETQYF.

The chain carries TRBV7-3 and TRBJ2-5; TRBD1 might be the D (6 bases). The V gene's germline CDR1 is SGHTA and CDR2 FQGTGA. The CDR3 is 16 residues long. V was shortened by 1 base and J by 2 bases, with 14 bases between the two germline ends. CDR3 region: CASSLIPDSVQETQYF. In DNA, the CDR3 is TGTGCCAGCAGCTTAATTCCGGACAGTGTGCAAGAGACCCAGTACTTC.

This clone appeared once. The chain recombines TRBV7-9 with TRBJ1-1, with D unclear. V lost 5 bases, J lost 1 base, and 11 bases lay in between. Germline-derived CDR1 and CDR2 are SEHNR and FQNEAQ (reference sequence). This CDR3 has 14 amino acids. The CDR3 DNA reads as TGTGCCAGCAGCCCCCCGGGGAGGAACACTGAAGCTTTCTTT. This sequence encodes CASSPPGRNTEAFF.

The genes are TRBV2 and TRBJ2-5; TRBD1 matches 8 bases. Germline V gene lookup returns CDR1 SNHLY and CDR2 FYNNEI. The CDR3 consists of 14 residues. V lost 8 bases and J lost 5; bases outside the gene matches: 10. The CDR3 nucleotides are TGTGCCAGCGAGCGGACAGGGAGAGTGGAGACCCAGTACTTC. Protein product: CASERTGRVETQYF.

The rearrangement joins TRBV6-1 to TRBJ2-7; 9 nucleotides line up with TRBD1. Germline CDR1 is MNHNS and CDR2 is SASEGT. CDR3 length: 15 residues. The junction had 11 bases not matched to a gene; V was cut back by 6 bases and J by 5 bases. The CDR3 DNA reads TGTGCCAGCAGGGCCGGGGACAGGGCAAAAAACGAGCAGTACTTC. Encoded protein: CASRAGDRAKNEQYF.

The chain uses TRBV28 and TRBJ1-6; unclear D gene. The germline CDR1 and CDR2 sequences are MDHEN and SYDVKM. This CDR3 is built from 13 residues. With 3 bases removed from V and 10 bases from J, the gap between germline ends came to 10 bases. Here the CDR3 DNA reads TGTGCCAGCAGTTTTTTGGGGTACTCACCCCTCCACTTT. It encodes CASSFLGYSPLHF.

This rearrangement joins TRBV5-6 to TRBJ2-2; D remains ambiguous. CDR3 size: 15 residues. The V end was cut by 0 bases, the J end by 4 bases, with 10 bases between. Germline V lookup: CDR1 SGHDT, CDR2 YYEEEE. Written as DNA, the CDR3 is TGTGCCAGCAGCTTGGTATCTGGGGTCACCGGGGAGCTGTTTTTT. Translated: CASSLVSGVTGELFF.

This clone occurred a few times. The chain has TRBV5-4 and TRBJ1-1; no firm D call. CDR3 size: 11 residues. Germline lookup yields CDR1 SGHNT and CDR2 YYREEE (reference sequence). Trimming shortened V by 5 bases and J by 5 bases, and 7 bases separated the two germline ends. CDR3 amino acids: CASRDETEAFF. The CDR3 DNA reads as TGTGCCAGCAGGGACGAAACTGAAGCTTTCTTT.

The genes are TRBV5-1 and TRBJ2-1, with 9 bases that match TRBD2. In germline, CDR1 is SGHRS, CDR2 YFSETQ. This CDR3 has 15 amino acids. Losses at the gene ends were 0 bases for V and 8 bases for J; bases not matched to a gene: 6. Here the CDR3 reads CASSLDSGSVDEQFF. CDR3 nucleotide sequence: TGCGCCAGCAGCTTGGATAGCGGGAGTGTCGATGAGCAGTTCTTC.

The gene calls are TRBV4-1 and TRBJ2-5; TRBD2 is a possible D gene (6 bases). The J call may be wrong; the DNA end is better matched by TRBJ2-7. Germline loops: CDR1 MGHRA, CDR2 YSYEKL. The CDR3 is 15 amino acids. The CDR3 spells CASSQVLAGPYEQYF. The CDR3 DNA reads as TGCGCCAGCAGCCAAGTACTAGCAGGCCCCTACGAGCAGTACTTC.

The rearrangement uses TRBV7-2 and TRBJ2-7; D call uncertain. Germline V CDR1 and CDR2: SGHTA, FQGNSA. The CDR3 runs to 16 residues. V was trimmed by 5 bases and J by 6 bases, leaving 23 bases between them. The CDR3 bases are TGTGCCAGCAGCCCGGGTGTAGTCCCCCCCCGTCGCGAGCAGTACTTC. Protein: CASSPGVVPPRREQYF.

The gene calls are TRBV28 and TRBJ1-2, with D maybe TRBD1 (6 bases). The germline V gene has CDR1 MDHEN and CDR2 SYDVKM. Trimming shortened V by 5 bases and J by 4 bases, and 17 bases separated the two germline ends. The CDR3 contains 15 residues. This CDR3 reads CASSTGTEGGYGYTF. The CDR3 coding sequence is TGTGCCAGCAGTACCGGGACCGAGGGGGGCTATGGCTACACCTTC.

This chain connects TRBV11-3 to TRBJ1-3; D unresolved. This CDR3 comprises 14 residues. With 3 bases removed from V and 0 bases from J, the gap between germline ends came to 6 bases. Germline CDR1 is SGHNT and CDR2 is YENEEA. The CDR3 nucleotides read TGTGCCAGCAGCTTTAGTTCCTCTGGAAACACCATATATTTT. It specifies CASSFSSSGNTIYF. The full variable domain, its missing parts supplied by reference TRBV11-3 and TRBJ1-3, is EAGVVQSPRYKIIEKKQPVAFWCNPISGHNTLYWYLQNLGQGPELLIRYENEEAVDDSQLPKDRFSAERLKGVDSTLKIQPAELGDSAVYLCASSFSSSGNTIYFGEGSWLTVV.

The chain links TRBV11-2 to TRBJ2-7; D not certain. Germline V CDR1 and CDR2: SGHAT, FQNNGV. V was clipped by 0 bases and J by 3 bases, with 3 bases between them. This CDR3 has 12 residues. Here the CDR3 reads CASSLDFYEQYF. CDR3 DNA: TGTGCCAGCAGCTTAGATTTCTACGAGCAGTACTTC. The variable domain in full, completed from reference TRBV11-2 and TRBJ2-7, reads EAGVAQSPRYKIIEKRQSVAFWCNPISGHATLYWYQQILGQGPKLLIQFQNNGVVDDSQLPKDRFSAERLKGVDSTLKIQPAKLEDSAVYLCASSLDFYEQYFGPGTRLTVT.

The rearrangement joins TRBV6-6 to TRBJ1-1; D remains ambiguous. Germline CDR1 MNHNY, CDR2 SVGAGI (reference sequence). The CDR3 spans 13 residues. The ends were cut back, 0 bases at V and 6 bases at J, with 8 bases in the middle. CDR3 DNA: TGTGCCAGCAGTTACTCCATGGGTCCTGAAGCTTTCTTT. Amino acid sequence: CASSYSMGPEAFF.

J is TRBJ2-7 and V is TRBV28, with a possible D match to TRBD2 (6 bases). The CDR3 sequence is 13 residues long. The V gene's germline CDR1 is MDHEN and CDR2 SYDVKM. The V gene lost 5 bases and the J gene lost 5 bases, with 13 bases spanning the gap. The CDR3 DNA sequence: TGTGCCAGCAGTACGACTAGTATGAACGAGCAGTACTTC. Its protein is CASSTTSMNEQYF.